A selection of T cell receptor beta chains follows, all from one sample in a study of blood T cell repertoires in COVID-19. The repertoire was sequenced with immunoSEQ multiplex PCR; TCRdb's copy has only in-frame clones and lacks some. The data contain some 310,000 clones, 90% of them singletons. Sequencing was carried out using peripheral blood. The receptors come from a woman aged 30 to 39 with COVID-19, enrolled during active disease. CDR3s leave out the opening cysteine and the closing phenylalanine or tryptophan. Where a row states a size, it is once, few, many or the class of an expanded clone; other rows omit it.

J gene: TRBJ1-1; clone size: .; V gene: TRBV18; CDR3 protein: ASSPLQGFAEAF
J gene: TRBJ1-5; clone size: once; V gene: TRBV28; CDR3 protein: ASIRQGGQPQH
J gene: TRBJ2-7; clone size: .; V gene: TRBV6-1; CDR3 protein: ASSETGLHIYEQY
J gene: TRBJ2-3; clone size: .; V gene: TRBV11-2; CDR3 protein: ASSTLAGGSDTQY
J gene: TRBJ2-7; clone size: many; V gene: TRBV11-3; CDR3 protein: ASSPGTSGVSSYEQY
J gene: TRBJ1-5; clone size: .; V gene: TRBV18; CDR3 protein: ASSNSRGNQPQH
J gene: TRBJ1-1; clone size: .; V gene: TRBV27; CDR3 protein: ASSYNTGNEAF
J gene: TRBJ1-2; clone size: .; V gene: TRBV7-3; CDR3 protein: ASSLSGGSIYGYT
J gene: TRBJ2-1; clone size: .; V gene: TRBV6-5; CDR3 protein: ATRWAAYNEQF
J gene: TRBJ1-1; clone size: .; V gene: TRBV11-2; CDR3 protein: ASTTGRTEAF
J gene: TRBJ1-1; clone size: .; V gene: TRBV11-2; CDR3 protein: ASSLGTGTGGMNTEAF
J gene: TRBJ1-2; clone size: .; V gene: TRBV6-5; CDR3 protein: ASSYSGDSYGYT
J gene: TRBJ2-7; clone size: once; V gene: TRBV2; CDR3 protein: ASMLASGSYEQY
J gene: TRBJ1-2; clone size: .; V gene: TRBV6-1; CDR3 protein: ASSESVGQLPYGYT